This TCR beta chain was profiled in a study of T cell responses to AZD1222 COVID-19 vaccine. Findings and caveats of the study: Donors were largely white British and mainly female; clonal diversity was possibly underestimated. Spike was spanned by vaccine-associated CD4 TCRs, with dominance at 160-218 and 743-854. Once two AZD1222 doses were given, Spike-specific TCR breadth and depth went up. Recipients of AZD1222 seropositive at baseline numbered only 5 or 6.

The germline gives CDR1 MNHNS, CDR2 SASEGT. V lost 3 bases and J lost 4, with 13 bases in between. The CDR3 is 14 residues long. Profiling relied on immunoSEQ multiplex PCR, and the TCRdb table lists in-frame clones only, not all of them. The repertoire holds more than 150,000 clones, with around 89% as singletons. With respect to this clone: The antigen remains undetermined.

The clonotype originates from an adult in good health. The source material was peripheral blood, sampled on day 0 of AZD1222 vaccination. The rearrangement uses TRBV6-1 and TRBJ2-7; D is unclear. CDR3 sequence reads: CASSDREALYEQYF. CDR3 sequence (DNA): TGTGCCAGCAGTGATCGAGAGGCCCTATACGAGCAGTACTTC.